These T cell receptor beta chains were read from a single sample in a study of blood T cell repertoires in COVID-19. Measured with immunoSEQ multiplex PCR; TCRdb has only the in-frame clones, and not every one. Among under 250,000 clones listed, roughly 80% were seen once. The material sequenced was peripheral blood. The receptors originated from a woman in her 70s with acute or convalescent COVID-19. CDR3s include the opening cysteine and the closing phenylalanine or tryptophan. Each record gives: J gene, V gene, clone size, D gene, CDR3 protein, CDR3 DNA. The D gene is left open where the match is weak. Clone sizes are given selectively: once, few, many, or a class where the clone is expanded.

j_call: TRBJ2-2; v_call: TRBV9; clone_size: -; d_call: -; cdr3_aa: CASSATQIANTGELFF; cdr3_nt: TGTGCCAGCAGCGCGACACAGATAGCGAACACCGGGGAGCTGTTTTTT
j_call: TRBJ2-5; v_call: TRBV2; clone_size: -; d_call: -; cdr3_aa: CASSALTTGQETQYF; cdr3_nt: TGTGCCAGCAGTGCCCTCACCACGGGCCAAGAGACCCAGTACTTC
j_call: TRBJ2-2; v_call: TRBV4-3; clone_size: -; d_call: -; cdr3_aa: CASSQVQGQTGELFF; cdr3_nt: TGCGCCAGCAGCCAAGTACAGGGACAAACCGGGGAGCTGTTTTTT
j_call: TRBJ1-2; v_call: TRBV30; clone_size: -; d_call: TRBD1; cdr3_aa: CAWSAGTGVGYTF; cdr3_nt: TGTGCCTGGAGTGCCGGGACAGGGGTGGGCTACACCTTC
j_call: TRBJ2-3; v_call: TRBV9; clone_size: few; d_call: -; cdr3_aa: CASSVGGAGDTQYF; cdr3_nt: TGTGCCAGCAGCGTAGGCGGGGCGGGGGATACGCAGTATTTT
j_call: TRBJ1-1; v_call: TRBV7-9; clone_size: -; d_call: -; cdr3_aa: CASSLVGTNTEAFF; cdr3_nt: TGTGCCAGCAGCTTAGTGGGGACTAACACTGAAGCTTTCTTT
j_call: TRBJ1-4; v_call: TRBV29-1; clone_size: -; d_call: -; cdr3_aa: CSVRDINEKLFF; cdr3_nt: TGCAGCGTCCGGGACATAAATGAAAAACTGTTTTTT
j_call: TRBJ1-6; v_call: TRBV6-2/TRBV6-3; clone_size: few; d_call: TRBD1; cdr3_aa: CASSYGRDRGSYNSPLHF; cdr3_nt: TGTGCCAGCAGTTACGGACGGGACAGGGGCTCCTATAATTCACCCCTCCACTTT
j_call: TRBJ2-5; v_call: TRBV28; clone_size: -; d_call: -; cdr3_aa: CASSLLTGSSETQYF; cdr3_nt: TGTGCCAGCAGTTTACTCACAGGGTCCTCGGAGACCCAGTACTTC
j_call: TRBJ1-5; v_call: TRBV6-2/TRBV6-3; clone_size: -; d_call: -; cdr3_aa: CASSRQSSNQPQHF; cdr3_nt: TGTGCCAGCAGCCGCCAGTCTAGCAATCAGCCCCAGCATTTT